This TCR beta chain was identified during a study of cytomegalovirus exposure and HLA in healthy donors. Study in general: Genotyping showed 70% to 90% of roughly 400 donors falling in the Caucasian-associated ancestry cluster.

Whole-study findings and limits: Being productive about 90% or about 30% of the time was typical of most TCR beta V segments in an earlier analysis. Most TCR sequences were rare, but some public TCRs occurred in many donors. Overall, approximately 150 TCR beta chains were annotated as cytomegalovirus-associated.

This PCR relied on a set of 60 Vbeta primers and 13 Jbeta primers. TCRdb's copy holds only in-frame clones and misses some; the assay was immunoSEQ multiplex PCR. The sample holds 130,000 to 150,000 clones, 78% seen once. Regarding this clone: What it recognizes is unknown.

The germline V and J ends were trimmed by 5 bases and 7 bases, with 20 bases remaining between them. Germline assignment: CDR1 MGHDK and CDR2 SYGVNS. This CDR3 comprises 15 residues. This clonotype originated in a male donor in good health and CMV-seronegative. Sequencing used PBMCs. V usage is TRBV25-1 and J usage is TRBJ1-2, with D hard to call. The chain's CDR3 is CASSMDAASAGGYTF. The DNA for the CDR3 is TGTGCCAGCAGTATGGATGCAGCGTCAGCTGGTGGCTACACCTTC.